Shown below are 31 T cell receptor beta chains from a single sample sequenced in a study of blood T cell repertoires in COVID-19. The protocol was immunoSEQ multiplex PCR, while the TCRdb copy is restricted to in-frame clones and leaves out a portion. The data hold around 100,000 clones, with 80% to 90% observed a single time. Sample: PBMCs or T cells enriched from blood (not recorded which). These receptors originate from a woman aged 45-65 years who had recovered from COVID-19.

V is TRBV15 and J is TRBJ1-3; D is possibly TRBD1 (6 bases). V was clipped by 0 bases and J by 3 bases, with 15 bases between them. CDR1 and CDR2 from the germline V gene are LNHNV and YYDKDF (reference sequence). CDR3 length: 17 amino acids. The CDR3 spells CATSRDLYREGGNTIYF. The CDR3 DNA is TGTGCCACCAGCAGAGATTTGTACAGGGAGGGTGGAAACACCATATATTTT.

The chain employs TRBV14 and TRBJ1-4; 8 bases fit TRBD1. The V and J ends lost 8 bases and 7 bases, in that order; junction bases with no gene match: 9. Looked up from germline, CDR1 is SGHDN and CDR2 is FVKESK. The length of the CDR3 is 14 residues. CDR3 nucleotide sequence: TGTGCCAGCGGGACAGGCCAAAAAACTGAAAAACTGTTTTTT. Amino acids: CASGTGQKTEKLFF.

The genes are TRBV30 and TRBJ2-7; a weak D match, TRBD2 (5 bases). CDR1 GTSNPN and CDR2 SVGIG come from the germline V gene (reference sequence). The CDR3 length is 15 residues. Trimming cost V 2 bases and J 2 bases, with 16 bases left between them. CDR3 region: CAWSRGEGFTYEQYF. CDR3 nucleotide sequence: TGTGCCTGGAGTCGGGGAGAAGGTTTTACCTACGAGCAGTACTTC.

CDR3 in amino acids: CASSIYSGDSNYGYTF. The CDR3 coding sequence is TGTGCCAGTAGTATTTATTCGGGGGACAGCAACTATGGCTACACCTTC. V is TRBV19 and J is TRBJ1-2; 7 bases fit TRBD1. Germline lookup yields CDR1 LNHDA and CDR2 SQIVND (reference sequence). The V segment lost 3 bases and the J segment 2 bases; nucleotides outside the gene matches: 9. The CDR3 spans 16 residues.

Details on this clone: The same CDR3 is also encoded by other DNA sequences in this sample. J is TRBJ1-2 and V is TRBV5-1; 7 bases align to TRBD1. V shed 3 bases and J 5 bases; nucleotides not matched to a gene: 4. Per germline, CDR1 SGHRS and CDR2 YFSETQ. The CDR3 spans 13 residues. The CDR3: CASSSGQSYGYTF. For the CDR3, the DNA is TGCGCCAGCAGCTCGGGACAGTCATATGGCTACACCTTC.

This sequence joins TRBV2 and TRBJ1-2, with 7 bases that match TRBD1. Germline V gene data show CDR1 as SNHLY and CDR2 as FYNNEI. V shed 11 bases, J shed 2 bases, and the junction held 8 bases outside the gene matches. The CDR3 consists of 13 residues. As DNA, the CDR3 is TGTGCCGCCTCCCCGGGACAGAACTATGGCTACACCTTC. Its translation is CAASPGQNYGYTF.

The V gene is TRBV19, the J gene TRBJ2-5; 8 bases are a match to TRBD2. The CDR3 consists of 16 residues. CDR1 LNHDA and CDR2 SQIVND come from the germline V gene (reference sequence). After removal of 3 bases from V and 5 bases from J, the junction contained 11 bases not matched to a gene. CDR3 protein: CASSMGVGGALETQYF. CDR3 DNA: TGTGCCAGTAGTATGGGCGTCGGGGGGGCGTTGGAGACCCAGTACTTC.

The rearrangement joins TRBV7-3 to TRBJ2-1, with D hard to call. The V and J ends lost 2 bases and 3 bases respectively, with 5 bases between them. Germline CDR1 reads SGHTA; CDR2 reads FQGTGA. The CDR3 extends over 13 amino acids. The CDR3, as DNA: TGTGCCAGCAGCTTAGGCAGCTACAATGAGCAGTTCTTC. Its protein is CASSLGSYNEQFF.

CDR3 residues: CASSGSTGDGNQPQHF. CDR3 DNA sequence: TGTGCCAGCAGCGGCTCGACAGGGGACGGCAATCAGCCCCAGCATTTT. The genes are TRBV9 and TRBJ1-5; 8 bases fit TRBD1. The CDR3 length is 16 residues. J was trimmed by 2 bases and V by 3 bases; bases with no gene match: 7. Germline values: CDR1 SGDLS, CDR2 YYNGEE.

This clone was counted once. The V gene is TRBV2, the J gene TRBJ2-7, with 9 bases that match TRBD2. Losses at the gene ends were 8 bases for V and 1 base for J; bases not matched to a gene: 6. This CDR3 contains 14 residues. Germline V gives CDR1 SNHLY, CDR2 FYNNEI. The CDR3 coding sequence is TGTGCCAGCCTGGGCGGGGGGGAATCCTACGAGCAGTACTTC. This translates into CASLGGGESYEQYF.

This clone was seen only once. The chain links TRBV29-1 to TRBJ2-3, with D perhaps TRBD1 (6 bases). V was cut by 2 bases and J by 6 bases, with 15 bases left in between. CDR1 is SQVTM and CDR2 is ANQGSEA in the germline V gene. The CDR3 runs to 14 residues. The CDR3 loop is CSVELQVRGDTQYF. DNA for the CDR3: TGCAGCGTTGAACTACAGGTTAGGGGGGATACGCAGTATTTT.

The chain uses TRBV28 and TRBJ1-4; 8 bases align to TRBD1. Germline V gene lookup returns CDR1 MDHEN and CDR2 SYDVKM. With 1 base clipped from V and 6 bases from J, the junction kept 7 bases outside the gene matches. CDR3 length: 16 residues. The CDR3 coding sequence is TGTGCCAGCAGTTTATCCGGACAGGGTCATGATGAAAAACTGTTTTTT. Residues: CASSLSGQGHDEKLFF.

The chain couples TRBV7-9 to TRBJ1-4; 9 bases are a match to TRBD1. The CDR3 has 15 amino acids. V lost 4 bases, J lost 7 bases, and 7 bases stayed unmatched. In germline, CDR1 is SEHNR, CDR2 FQNEAQ (reference sequence). The CDR3 loop reads CASSSDRGKGEKLFF. The CDR3 DNA sequence: TGTGCCAGCAGCTCTGACAGGGGGAAGGGTGAAAAACTGTTTTTT.

The rearrangement links TRBV27 to TRBJ1-1, with 10 bases matching TRBD1. CDR1 and CDR2 (germline): MNHEY, SMNVEV (reference sequence). CDR3 length equals 15 residues. J gave up 4 bases and V 3 bases, and 5 bases lay outside the gene matches. The CDR3 nucleotides read TGTGCCAGCAGTTTCCCAGGGACAGGGGTCACTGAAGCTTTCTTT. This translates into CASSFPGTGVTEAFF.

The V gene is TRBV19, the J gene TRBJ2-5; tentative D call: TRBD2 (5 bases). The CDR3 totals 14 residues. In germline, CDR1 is LNHDA, CDR2 SQIVND (reference sequence). The V and J ends lost 4 bases and 4 bases respectively, with 13 bases between them. This CDR3 is CASSKAGKGETQYF. DNA for the CDR3: TGTGCCAGTAGTAAGGCGGGCAAGGGAGAGACCCAGTACTTC.

In this sample, this clone turned up a few times. This chain joins TRBV19 and TRBJ1-2, with D possibly being TRBD1 (6 bases). CDR1 LNHDA and CDR2 SQIVND come from the germline V gene (reference sequence). The V and J ends lost 3 bases and 0 bases respectively, with 11 bases between them. This CDR3 has 15 amino acids. CDR3 sequence: CASSIWDTPNYGYTF. The CDR3, as DNA: TGTGCCAGTAGTATCTGGGACACCCCTAACTATGGCTACACCTTC.

This sequence joins TRBV6-2 or TRBV6-3 and TRBJ2-5, with D perhaps matching TRBD2 (5 bases). Germline CDR1 and CDR2: MNHEY and SVGEGT. CDR3 length equals 15 residues. Trimming cost V 4 bases and J 7 bases, with 19 bases left between them. In DNA form, the CDR3 reads TGTGCCAGCAGTTCTCGAGGACTGAAGCAGTGGACCCAGTACTTC. It translates to CASSSRGLKQWTQYF.

The chain carries TRBV6-6 and TRBJ2-5; 7 positions match TRBD1. This CDR3 is 16 amino acids long. From germline, CDR1 is MNHNY and CDR2 SVGAGI (reference sequence). J lost 5 bases, V lost 6 bases, and 15 bases had no gene match. The CDR3 DNA sequence: TGTGCCAGCAGAACCGGACAGGCCGGAAAGAGGGAGACCCAGTACTTC. Translated, it gives CASRTGQAGKRETQYF.

The chain carries TRBV11-2 and TRBJ2-2, with 8 bases that match TRBD1. The CDR3 length is 15 residues. With V trimmed by 3 bases and J by 4 bases, 4 bases remained unmatched. CDR1 and CDR2 from the germline V gene are SGHAT and FQNNGV. CDR3 loop: CASSLWTGRTGELFF. The DNA of the CDR3 is TGTGCCAGCAGCTTGTGGACAGGGCGCACCGGGGAGCTGTTTTTT.

The chain combines TRBV27 with TRBJ1-2; D perhaps matches TRBD1 (6 bases). The V end lost 5 bases, the J end lost 2 bases, and 15 bases lay between the germline ends. The CDR3 spans 15 residues. Looked up from germline, CDR1 is MNHEY and CDR2 is SMNVEV (reference sequence). The CDR3 is CASSDYREGNYGYTF. CDR3 sequence (DNA): TGTGCCAGCAGTGATTACAGGGAAGGGAACTATGGCTACACCTTC.

The chain joins TRBV19 to TRBJ2-3; D not certain. CDR1 is LNHDA, CDR2 SQIVND, per germline (reference sequence). This CDR3 spans 13 amino acids. V was cut by 9 bases and J by 1 base, with 11 bases left in between. The CDR3 spells CASHRSGTDTQYF. The CDR3 DNA reads as TGTGCCAGCCACCGGTCTGGCACAGATACGCAGTATTTT.

The chain has TRBV7-9 and TRBJ2-2; 9 bases agree with TRBD2. The V gene's germline CDR1 is SEHNR and CDR2 FQNEAQ (reference sequence). The CDR3 consists of 11 residues. CDR3 amino acids: CGSGSTGELFF. In nucleotides, the CDR3 is TGTGGTAGCGGGAGTACCGGGGAGCTGTTTTTT.

J is TRBJ1-2 and V is TRBV28; the D is unclear. Trimming cost V 2 bases and J 0 bases, with 7 bases left between them. This CDR3 comprises 14 residues. Germline loops: CDR1 MDHEN, CDR2 SYDVKM. Here the CDR3 reads CASSLITSNYGYTF. CDR3 nucleotides: TGTGCCAGCAGTTTAATTACTTCTAACTATGGCTACACCTTC.

In its sample, this clone was seen many times. The V gene is TRBV5-1, the J gene TRBJ2-7; 9 positions agree with TRBD1. The trim removed 3 bases at V and 5 bases at J, leaving 6 bases unmatched. This CDR3 comprises 14 residues. Germline CDR1 SGHRS, CDR2 YFSETQ. CDR3 in DNA: TGCGCCAGCAGCTCAGACGGGACAGGGAACGAGCAGTACTTC. This encodes CASSSDGTGNEQYF.

This clone appeared once. CDR3 residues: CASSLRPGKNTEAFF. The CDR3, as DNA: TGTGCCAGCAGCTTACGGCCAGGAAAGAACACTGAAGCTTTCTTT. This chain joins TRBV7-9 and TRBJ1-1, with no clear D. This CDR3 region has 15 residues. Germline lookup yields CDR1 SEHNR and CDR2 FQNEAQ (reference sequence). V dropped 2 bases and J dropped 1 base, with 11 bases sitting between them.

The genes are TRBV5-1 and TRBJ2-3, with 7 bases fitting TRBD1. The J segment lost 3 bases and the V segment lost 4 bases, leaving 11 bases of the junction unmatched. CDR1 is SGHRS and CDR2 is YFSETQ in the germline V gene. This CDR3 contains 16 residues. The CDR3 nucleotides read TGCGCCAGCAGCCTATATCAGGGGGAGAGGACAGATACGCAGTATTTT. Translation gives CASSLYQGERTDTQYF. The full variable domain, rest sourced from reference TRBV5-1 and TRBJ2-3, is KAGVTQTPRYLIKTRGQQVTLSCSPISGHRSVSWYQQTPGQGLQFLFEYFSETQRNKGNFPGRFSGRQFSNSRSEMNVSTLELGDSALYLCASSLYQGERTDTQYFGPGTRLTVL.

This clone came up once. The V call is TRBV7-2, the J call TRBJ2-7, with D possibly TRBD1 on 5 matching bases. Looked up from germline, CDR1 is SGHTA and CDR2 is FQGNSA. Trimming cost V 5 bases and J 8 bases, with 13 bases left between them. This CDR3 region has 12 residues. The CDR3 bases are TGTGCCAGCAGCGCGATTGGACAACAGCAGTACTTC. It yields the protein CASSAIGQQQYF. The full variable domain, rest sourced from reference TRBV7-2 and TRBJ2-7, is GAGVSQSPSNKVTEKGKDVELRCDPISGHTALYWYRQSLGQGLEFLIYFQGNSAPDKSGLPSDRFSAERTGGSVSTLTIQRTQQEDSAVYLCASSAIGQQQYFGPGTRLTVT.

The rearrangement links TRBV14 to TRBJ2-1; 7 nucleotides match TRBD1. This CDR3 spans 15 amino acids. The germline V gene has CDR1 SGHDN and CDR2 FVKESK. Trimming at V came to 4 bases and at J to 2 bases, leaving 5 bases not matched to a gene. CDR3 residues: CASSLQGYPYNEQFF. DNA for the CDR3: TGTGCCAGCAGCCTACAGGGGTACCCCTACAATGAGCAGTTCTTC.

The chain combines TRBV5-8 with TRBJ2-2; a weak D match, TRBD1 (6 bases). The CDR3 spans 17 residues. V was shortened by 6 bases and J by 5 bases, with 23 bases between the two germline ends. Per germline, CDR1 SGHTS and CDR2 YDEGEE. This CDR3 is CASTPSFDRLPTGELFF. CDR3 DNA sequence: TGTGCCAGCACCCCCTCTTTCGACAGGCTGCCTACCGGGGAGCTGTTTTTT.

The genes are TRBV11-2 and TRBJ1-5, with 8 bases lining up with TRBD1. Germline trimming cut 5 bases from V and 3 bases from J; bases unmatched to any gene: 15. CDR1 and CDR2 from the germline V gene are SGHAT and FQNNGV. The CDR3 is made up of 18 amino acids. CDR3 protein: CASSPRQGLVRDNQPQHF. Written as DNA, the CDR3 is TGTGCCAGCAGCCCACGACAGGGGTTGGTCCGGGACAATCAGCCCCAGCATTTT.

In nucleotides, the CDR3 is TGTGCCTCCCGGGGGGGAGGAGAGACCCAGTACTTC. Amino acids: CASRGGGETQYF. The chain combines TRBV19 with TRBJ2-5, with TRBD2 matching 8 bases. V shed 11 bases and J 4 bases; nucleotides not matched to a gene: 6. CDR1 is LNHDA, CDR2 SQIVND, per germline (reference sequence). The CDR3 covers 12 residues.